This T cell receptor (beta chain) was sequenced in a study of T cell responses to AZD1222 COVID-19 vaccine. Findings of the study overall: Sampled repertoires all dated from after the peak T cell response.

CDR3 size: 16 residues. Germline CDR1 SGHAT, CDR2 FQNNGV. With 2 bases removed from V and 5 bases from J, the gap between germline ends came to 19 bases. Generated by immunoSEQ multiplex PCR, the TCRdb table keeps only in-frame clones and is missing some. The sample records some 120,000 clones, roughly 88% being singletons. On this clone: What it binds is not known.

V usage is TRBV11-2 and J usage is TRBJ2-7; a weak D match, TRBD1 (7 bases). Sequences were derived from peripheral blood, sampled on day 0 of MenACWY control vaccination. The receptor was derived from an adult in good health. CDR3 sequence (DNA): TGTGCCAGCAGCTTATATCCGGGGGACAGCTACGACGAGCAGTACTTC. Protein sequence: CASSLYPGDSYDEQYF.